These 21 T cell receptor beta chains originate from one sample sequenced in a study of technical replicates of blood from several donors (dated by TCRdb to about 2017). Library creation used the immunoSEQ multiplex PCR assay. TCRdb obtained this table from immuneACCESS and retained in-frame rearrangements with V and J assigned. These tables miss some clones; where compared with another copy, unresolved V genes account for less than half of the shortfall, and the remainder is unexplained. This sample comprises around 73,000 clones, 85% to 95% of them detected only once. The ten top clones hold about 4.5% of the sample. The sample comprised PBMCs. These TCRs come from a human donor in good health. Some clones in this sample may be carry-over from other donors' samples.

The V gene is TRBV30, the J gene TRBJ1-1; 9 bases match TRBD1. The CDR3 has 14 residues. V was clipped by 2 bases and J by 4 bases; unmatched bases: 5. CDR1 and CDR2 (germline): GTSNPN, SVGIG (reference sequence). DNA for the CDR3: TGTGCCTGGAGTTCCGGGACAGGGACCACTGAAGCTTTCTTT. Protein: CAWSSGTGTTEAFF.

In its sample, this clone was seen a few times. The rearrangement joins TRBV30 to TRBJ1-2; TRBD1 aligns across 8 bases. CDR1 is GTSNPN, CDR2 SVGIG, per germline (reference sequence). The CDR3 length is 14 residues. Trimming took 4 bases from V and 2 from J; bases not matched to a gene: 6. CDR3 DNA: TGTGCCTGGATCAACTACAGGGGGAACTATGGCTACACCTTC. Protein sequence: CAWINYRGNYGYTF.

The genes are TRBV5-1 and TRBJ2-3, with D unresolved. The CDR3 consists of 13 residues. Germline V gives CDR1 SGHRS, CDR2 YFSETQ. Trimming took 0 bases from V and 3 from J, leaving 5 bases between them. This CDR3 is CASSLAETDTQYF. The CDR3, as DNA: TGCGCCAGCAGCTTGGCGGAGACAGATACGCAGTATTTT.

This sequence joins TRBV7-5 and TRBJ1-5; the table assigns TRBD1, which was not confirmed against the DNA. TRBV7-5 is listed as a pseudogene. The CDR3 covers 20 residues. CDR3 DNA: TGTGTCAGAAGCTCAAGCCCCTCTAAAGGACAGAACGAGTCCTATCAGCCCCAGCATTTT. It translates to CVRSSSPSKGQNESYQPQHF.

The chain carries TRBV4-2 and TRBJ2-7; TRBD2 agrees at 10 bases. This CDR3 is 16 amino acids long. V trimming: 0 bases; J trimming: 0 bases; junction bases outside the gene matches: 2. Germline V CDR1 and CDR2: LGHNA, YNFKEQ. CDR3 residues: CASSQDPSGSSYEQYF. CDR3 bases: TGTGCCAGCAGCCAAGACCCTAGCGGGAGCTCCTACGAGCAGTACTTC.

This chain uses TRBV5-1 with TRBJ2-2, with TRBD1 matching over 7 bases. The CDR3 is 15 residues long. V was clipped by 1 base and J by 4 bases; unmatched bases: 4. Germline CDR1 is SGHRS and CDR2 is YFSETQ. CDR3 DNA sequence: TGCGCCAGCAGCTTGACAGGGGTGGTCACCGGGGAGCTGTTTTTT. Its protein is CASSLTGVVTGELFF. The full variable domain, in which reference TRBV5-1 and TRBJ2-2 provide the parts outside the CDR3, is KAGVTQTPRYLIKTRGQQVTLSCSPISGHRSVSWYQQTPGQGLQFLFEYFSETQRNKGNFPGRFSGRQFSNSRSEMNVSTLELGDSALYLCASSLTGVVTGELFFGEGSRLTVL.

The CDR3 loop is CASGLTETEAFF. The CDR3 DNA reads TGTGCTAGTGGTTTGACAGAGACTGAAGCTTTCTTT. The chain recombines TRBV12-5 with TRBJ1-1; D call uncertain. The CDR3 covers 12 residues. Trimming took off 2 bases at V and 5 bases at J, with 6 bases between the two ends. The germline V gene has CDR1 LGHNT and CDR2 FRNRAP.

This clone appeared a few times. CDR3 sequence: CASSQEGRRAFF. The DNA for the CDR3 is TGCGCCAGCAGCCAAGAAGGGAGGAGAGCTTTCTTT. The chain links TRBV4-3 to TRBJ1-1, with D unclear. Trimming removed 0 bases from V and 10 bases from J, with 9 bases in between. Germline CDR1 and CDR2: LGHNA and YSLEER. The CDR3 sequence is 12 residues long.

V gene TRBV7-9 combines with J gene TRBJ2-3; 7 bases match TRBD1. Germline CDR1 and CDR2: SEHNR and FQNEAQ (reference sequence). The V and J ends lost 6 bases and 2 bases, in that order; junction bases with no gene match: 2. The CDR3 is 13 residues long. In DNA form, the CDR3 reads TGTGCCAGCAGTGGGACAGACACAGATACGCAGTATTTT. Translated, it gives CASSGTDTDTQYF.

The chain recombines TRBV27 with TRBJ1-6; TRBD1 agrees at 8 bases. Looked up from germline, CDR1 is MNHEY and CDR2 is SMNVEV (reference sequence). The CDR3 contains 12 residues. J gave up 11 bases and V 5 bases, and 2 bases lay outside the gene matches. For the CDR3, the DNA is TGTGCCAGCAGTCGACAGGGGACACCCCTCCACTTT. It codes for CASSRQGTPLHF.

This sequence joins TRBV6-1 and TRBJ2-3; TRBD1 matches 8 bases. Germline V gene sequence: CDR1 MNHNS, CDR2 SASEGT. The CDR3 spans 15 residues. Germline trimming cut 6 bases from V and 2 bases from J; bases unmatched to any gene: 7. The CDR3: CASSAGGAHTDTQYF. CDR3 DNA: TGTGCCAGCAGCGCAGGGGGCGCACACACAGATACGCAGTATTTT.

This sequence joins TRBV27 and TRBJ2-1, with 8 bases that match TRBD2. This CDR3 has 16 amino acids. Germline loops: CDR1 MNHEY, CDR2 SMNVEV (reference sequence). The ends lost 4 bases at V and 3 bases at J; junction bases unmatched: 8. The CDR3 sequence is CASSWDSGNNYNEQFF. The CDR3 nucleotides read TGTGCCAGCAGTTGGGATAGCGGGAATAACTACAATGAGCAGTTCTTC.

V gene TRBV5-4 combines with J gene TRBJ2-7; TRBD1 is a possible D gene (6 bases). The CDR3 sequence is 13 residues long. CDR1 SGHNT and CDR2 YYREEE come from the germline V gene (reference sequence). The V end was cut by 4 bases, the J end by 6 bases, with 14 bases between. CDR3 nucleotide sequence: TGTGCCAGCAGCGCATCACAGGGACGCGAGCAGTACTTC. Translated: CASSASQGREQYF. The full variable domain, its missing parts supplied by reference TRBV5-4 and TRBJ2-7, is ETGVTQSPTHLIKTRGQQVTLRCSSQSGHNTVSWYQQALGQGPQFIFQYYREEENGRGNFPPRFSGLQFPNYSSELNVNALELDDSALYLCASSASQGREQYFGPGTRLTVT.

V and J are TRBV6-1 and TRBJ2-7; 10 bases align to TRBD1. Germline V gene sequence: CDR1 MNHNS, CDR2 SASEGT. The V and J ends lost 3 bases and 0 bases, in that order; junction bases with no gene match: 2. The CDR3 has 15 residues. The CDR3 DNA is TGTGCCAGCAGTGAGGGACAGGGGCCCTCCTACGAGCAGTACTTC. Translated, it gives CASSEGQGPSYEQYF.

The V call is TRBV5-1, the J call TRBJ2-3, with D perhaps matching TRBD2 (5 bases). V was trimmed by 6 bases and J by 0 bases, leaving 11 bases between them. Germline V gives CDR1 SGHRS, CDR2 YFSETQ. CDR3 length: 14 residues. The CDR3 DNA sequence: TGCGCCAGCACCCAGGACTCTAGCACAGATACGCAGTATTTT. Translated: CASTQDSSTDTQYF.

The CDR3 sequence is CATADGQGASTEAFF. CDR3 in DNA: TGTGCCACGGCAGACGGCCAGGGGGCGAGCACTGAAGCTTTCTTT. The chain uses TRBV28 and TRBJ1-1; TRBD1 aligns across 8 bases. The trim removed 10 bases at V and 4 bases at J, leaving 14 bases unmatched. Germline V CDR1 and CDR2: MDHEN, SYDVKM. The CDR3 sequence is 15 residues long.

V and J are TRBV5-4 and TRBJ2-1; unclear D gene. V was pared by 5 bases and J by 9 bases, with 9 bases between. The CDR3 is 11 amino acids. Looked up from germline, CDR1 is SGHNT and CDR2 is YYREEE (reference sequence). As DNA, the CDR3 is TGTGCCAGCAGTTCCCCAGGTGAGCAGTTCTTC. Protein sequence: CASSSPGEQFF.

The chain employs TRBV5-1 and TRBJ2-7; 8 positions match TRBD2. The CDR3 consists of 14 residues. Germline V gene data show CDR1 as SGHRS and CDR2 as YFSETQ. V trimming: 6 bases; J trimming: 5 bases; junction bases outside the gene matches: 10. The CDR3 nucleotides read TGCGCCAGCAATCCCGGGAGGGGGTTCAACGAGCAGTACTTC. This sequence encodes CASNPGRGFNEQYF.

This rearrangement joins TRBV7-8 to TRBJ2-7; TRBD1 aligns across 9 bases. Trimming removed 1 base from V and 2 bases from J; junction bases left unmatched: 3. Germline V gene data show CDR1 as SGHVS and CDR2 as FQNEAQ. The CDR3 has 15 amino acids. This chain's CDR3 is CASSLVGQGPYEQYF. The DNA of the CDR3 is TGTGCCAGCAGCTTAGTGGGACAGGGACCCTACGAGCAGTACTTC.

This rearrangement joins TRBV6-6 to TRBJ2-3; possibly TRBD2 for D (6 bases). V was clipped by 6 bases and J by 4 bases, with 17 bases between them. Germline V gives CDR1 MNHNY, CDR2 SVGAGI (reference sequence). This CDR3 region has 15 residues. In DNA form, the CDR3 reads TGTGCCAGCAGGAGCGGGCCCGTCCCCCCAGATACGCAGTATTTT. Amino acids: CASRSGPVPPDTQYF.

This sequence joins TRBV18 and TRBJ2-3, with 9 bases identical to TRBD2. The CDR3 consists of 17 residues. Trimming cost V 0 bases and J 5 bases; bases outside gene matches: 9. Germline CDR1 is KGHSH and CDR2 is LQKENI. In DNA form, the CDR3 reads TGTGCCAGCTCACCACCCGGGGCGGGAGGGCCGAGAGATACGCAGTATTTT. This codes for CASSPPGAGGPRDTQYF.